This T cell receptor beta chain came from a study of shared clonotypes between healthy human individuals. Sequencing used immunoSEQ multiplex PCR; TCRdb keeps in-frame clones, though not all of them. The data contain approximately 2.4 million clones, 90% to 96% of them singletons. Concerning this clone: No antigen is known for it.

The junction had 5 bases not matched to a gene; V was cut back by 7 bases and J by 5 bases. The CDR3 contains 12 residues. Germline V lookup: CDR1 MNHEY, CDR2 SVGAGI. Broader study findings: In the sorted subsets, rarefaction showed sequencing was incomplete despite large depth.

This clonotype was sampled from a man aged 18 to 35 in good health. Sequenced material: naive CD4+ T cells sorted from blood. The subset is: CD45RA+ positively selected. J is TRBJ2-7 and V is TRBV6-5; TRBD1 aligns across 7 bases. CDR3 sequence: CASISGTDEQYF. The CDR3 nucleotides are TGTGCCAGCATCTCCGGGACAGACGAGCAGTACTTC.